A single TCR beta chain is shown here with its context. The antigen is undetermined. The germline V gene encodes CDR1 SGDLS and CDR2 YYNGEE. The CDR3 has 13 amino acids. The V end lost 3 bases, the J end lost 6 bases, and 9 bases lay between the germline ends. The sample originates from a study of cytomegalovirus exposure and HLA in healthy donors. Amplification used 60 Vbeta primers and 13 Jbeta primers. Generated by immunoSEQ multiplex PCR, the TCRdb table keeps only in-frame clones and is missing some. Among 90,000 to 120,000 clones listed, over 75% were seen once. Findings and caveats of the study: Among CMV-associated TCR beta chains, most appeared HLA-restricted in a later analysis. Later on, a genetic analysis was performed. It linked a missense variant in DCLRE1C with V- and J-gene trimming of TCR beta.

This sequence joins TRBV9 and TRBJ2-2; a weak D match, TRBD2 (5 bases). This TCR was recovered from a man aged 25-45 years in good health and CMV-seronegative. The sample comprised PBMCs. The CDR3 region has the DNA TGTGCCAGCAGCGGGGTGCGGGCCGGGGAGCTGTTTTTT. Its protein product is CASSGVRAGELFF.